The rows below give T cell receptor beta chains drawn from one sample of a study of blood T cell repertoires in COVID-19. The data were produced by immunoSEQ multiplex PCR, yet TCRdb's version contains in-frame clones alone and is incomplete. The sample consists of some 240,000 clones, 84% of them appearing once. Material for sequencing was peripheral blood. Receptor source: a woman in her forties who had recovered from COVID-19. Both conserved end residues are part of each CDR3.

cdr3_length: 15; j_call: TRBJ1-6; v_call: TRBV7-6; cdr3_aa: CASSPTGQGYSPLHF
cdr3_length: 17; j_call: TRBJ2-2; v_call: TRBV7-2; cdr3_aa: CASSTGTSGINTGELFF
cdr3_length: 13; j_call: TRBJ1-1; v_call: TRBV27; cdr3_aa: CASSRQWDTEAFF
cdr3_length: 13; j_call: TRBJ1-2; v_call: TRBV12-3/TRBV12-4; cdr3_aa: CASSDGQVSGYTF
cdr3_length: 14; j_call: TRBJ1-2; v_call: TRBV30; cdr3_aa: CAWSEGQGKYGYTF
cdr3_length: 14; j_call: TRBJ2-5; v_call: TRBV28; cdr3_aa: CASTQGQGRETQYF
cdr3_length: 15; j_call: TRBJ1-2; v_call: TRBV5-1; cdr3_aa: CASSLGGTEGISYTF
cdr3_length: 14; j_call: TRBJ1-4; v_call: TRBV2; cdr3_aa: CASSEELDNEKLFF
cdr3_length: 15; j_call: TRBJ2-3; v_call: TRBV5-4; cdr3_aa: CASSPSGGARDTQYF
cdr3_length: 13; j_call: TRBJ1-2; v_call: TRBV12-3/TRBV12-4; cdr3_aa: CASSFQGARGYTF
cdr3_length: 19; j_call: TRBJ2-3; v_call: TRBV19; cdr3_aa: CASSPRWGSGGERTDTQYF
cdr3_length: 15; j_call: TRBJ2-5; v_call: TRBV18; cdr3_aa: CASSALAEIQETQYF
cdr3_length: 15; j_call: TRBJ2-3; v_call: TRBV19; cdr3_aa: CASSWTSGEGDTQYF
cdr3_length: 14; j_call: TRBJ1-4; v_call: TRBV3-1/TRBV3-2; cdr3_aa: CASSQDGWSEKLFF
cdr3_length: 17; j_call: TRBJ2-7; v_call: TRBV5-1; cdr3_aa: CASNGGGPLPADYEQYF
cdr3_length: 15; j_call: TRBJ1-1; v_call: TRBV2; cdr3_aa: CASSGESQGATEAFF
cdr3_length: 15; j_call: TRBJ2-7; v_call: TRBV6-1; cdr3_aa: CASSEMSGTVYEQYF
cdr3_length: 15; j_call: TRBJ1-6; v_call: TRBV11-3; cdr3_aa: CASSRIEGGDSPLHF
cdr3_length: 15; j_call: TRBJ1-1; v_call: TRBV5-1; cdr3_aa: CASSLAPGVRAEAFF
cdr3_length: 16; j_call: TRBJ2-1; v_call: TRBV7-6; cdr3_aa: CASSDGSRDRGPLRFF
cdr3_length: 16; j_call: TRBJ2-3; v_call: TRBV7-9; cdr3_aa: CASSLTSGGSSDTQYF
cdr3_length: 12; j_call: TRBJ2-1; v_call: TRBV11-3; cdr3_aa: CASSLVEQAQFF
cdr3_length: 16; j_call: TRBJ2-5; v_call: TRBV2; cdr3_aa: CASSRLAGVQWETQYF
cdr3_length: 12; j_call: TRBJ2-7; v_call: TRBV25-1; cdr3_aa: CASVRGDYEQYF
cdr3_length: 14; j_call: TRBJ1-2; v_call: TRBV20-1; cdr3_aa: CSASEGAFSYGYTF